A selection of T cell receptor beta chains follows, all from one sample in a study of cytomegalovirus exposure and HLA in healthy donors. Profiling relied on immunoSEQ multiplex PCR, and the TCRdb table lists in-frame clones only, not all of them. The table lists 200,000 to 250,000 clones, 70% of them singletons, with 2% to 3% in the top ten. Sequencing input: PBMCs. These receptors were collected from a man aged 40-49 years in good health and CMV-seropositive. CDR3s include the opening cysteine and the closing phenylalanine or tryptophan. A D gene is named only where the DNA matches it firmly. Clone size appears in some rows only: once, few, many, or a class for an expanded clone.

J: TRBJ2-7
D: TRBD2
size: -
V: TRBV9
DNA: TGTGCCAGCAGTGGGGACGGCGGGGGACCCGAGCAGTACTTC
CDR3: CASSGDGGGPEQYF

J: TRBJ2-7
D: -
size: once
V: TRBV27
DNA: TGTGCCAGCAGTTCCTCGGCGGGGGCGCAGTACTTC
CDR3: CASSSSAGAQYF

J: TRBJ2-7
D: -
size: few
V: TRBV2
DNA: TGTGCCAGCAGTGAAGCGCGAGACGAGCAGTACTTC
CDR3: CASSEARDEQYF

J: TRBJ1-1
D: TRBD1
size: -
V: TRBV18
DNA: TGTGCCAGCTCCCCAGGGGGGGGGCTCACTGAAGCTTTCTTT
CDR3: CASSPGGGLTEAFF

J: TRBJ2-7
D: TRBD1
size: few
V: TRBV18
DNA: TGTGCCAGCTCACCACCAACAGGGGTCGAGCAGTACTTC
CDR3: CASSPPTGVEQYF

J: TRBJ1-1
D: -
size: -
V: TRBV19
DNA: TGTGCCAGTAGGGAGTTCTATCTGGCTGAAGCTTTCTTT
CDR3: CASREFYLAEAFF

J: TRBJ1-2
D: -
size: -
V: TRBV6-1
DNA: TGTGCCAGCAGCCTGGGGGGGGACGACTATGGCTACACCTTC
CDR3: CASSLGGDDYGYTF

J: TRBJ1-1
D: -
size: -
V: TRBV28
DNA: TGTGCCAGCAGCTCGGGGGAGGGAACATTTATTAGGGGAGCTTTCTTT
CDR3: CASSSGEGTFIRGAFF

J: TRBJ2-7
D: TRBD2
size: -
V: TRBV28
DNA: TGTGCCAGCAGTCATCGGGACTACCTCTTCTACGAGCAGTACTTC
CDR3: CASSHRDYLFYEQYF

J: TRBJ2-7
D: -
size: -
V: TRBV5-1
DNA: TGCGCCAGCAGCTACGGGGGATCCTACGAGCAGTACTTC
CDR3: CASSYGGSYEQYF

J: TRBJ2-1
D: -
size: -
V: TRBV20-1
DNA: TGCAGTGCTTACCAGAACAATGAGCAGTTCTTC
CDR3: CSAYQNNEQFF

J: TRBJ2-5
D: -
size: once
V: TRBV15
DNA: TGTGCCACCAGCTCCCGGGGTCCGGGAAGGACCCAGTACTTC
CDR3: CATSSRGPGRTQYF

J: TRBJ1-1
D: TRBD1
size: -
V: TRBV14
DNA: TGTGCCAGCAGCCGGGACAGGCGGATGAACACTGAAGCTTTCTTT
CDR3: CASSRDRRMNTEAFF

J: TRBJ2-7
D: -
size: -
V: TRBV7-8
DNA: TGTGCCAGCAGCCTACTGACAAGGGGGAATACCTACGAGCAGTACTTC
CDR3: CASSLLTRGNTYEQYF

J: TRBJ2-1
D: TRBD2
size: few
V: TRBV7-9
DNA: TGTGCCAGCAGCCCAGTTCGAGGCGGGGGGTACAATGAGCAGTTCTTC
CDR3: CASSPVRGGGYNEQFF

J: TRBJ2-1
D: TRBD2
size: -
V: TRBV4-2
DNA: TGTGCCAGCAGCCAAGAGAAGCGGGGGGGCTCGGATGAGCAGTTCTTC
CDR3: CASSQEKRGGSDEQFF